This T cell receptor (beta chain) was found in a study of T cell repertoires in cytomegalovirus infection. Study information: In public TCR beta signatures, there were indications of both CMV infection and matching HLA type.

V was clipped by 3 bases and J by 5 bases, with 13 bases between them. CDR1 and CDR2 (germline): SGHVS, FQNEAQ. The CDR3 sequence is 15 residues long. TCRdb independently ran MiXCR on the reads; one entry per CDR3 protein. The sample includes more than 500,000 distinct CDR3 sequences, approximately 16% of them seen just once. Findings and caveats of the study: Pooled public TCR beta family frequency picked out CMV carriers with the relevant HLA. The ex vivo response showed dominance by HLA-C-restricted CMV-specific TCR beta clonotypes.

This clonotype was observed many times. Its antigen is unknown. The sample comprised CD8+ T cells from PBMCs. The receptor was isolated from a human donor in good health (CMV status not recorded). Some clones in this sample may be carry-over from other donors' samples. The chain employs TRBV7-8 and TRBJ1-4; possible D gene TRBD1, 5 bases. The CDR3 loop is CASSLVQGTNEKLFF. The CDR3 bases are TGTGCCAGCAGCTTGGTTCAGGGAACGAATGAAAAACTGTTTTTT.